The 23 T cell receptor beta chains below all came from one sample that was sequenced in a study of blood T cell repertoires in COVID-19. Measured with immunoSEQ multiplex PCR; TCRdb has only the in-frame clones, and not every one. The table includes approximately 38,000 clones, 87% detected once. The source material was peripheral blood. The receptors stem from a man aged 55 to 70 with COVID-19, enrolled during active disease.

This clone was recorded a few times. The gene calls are TRBV6-2 or TRBV6-3 and TRBJ1-1; 8 bases are a match to TRBD1. The V gene end was trimmed by 5 bases and the J gene end by 5 bases; junction bases not matched to a gene: 10. Germline CDR1 MNHEY, CDR2 SVGEGT. This CDR3 contains 15 residues. As DNA, the CDR3 is TGTGCCAGCAGTACGCTCCACAGGGGGAGGACTGAAGCTTTCTTT. Protein: CASSTLHRGRTEAFF.

The chain has TRBV2 and TRBJ1-6; maybe TRBD1 (6 bases). V lost 6 bases and J 4 bases, leaving 10 bases between the germline ends. CDR3 length: 14 residues. CDR1 and CDR2 from the germline V gene are SNHLY and FYNNEI. CDR3: CASSVGQYNSPLHF. In nucleotides, the CDR3 is TGTGCCAGCAGCGTTGGACAGTATAATTCACCCCTCCACTTT.

The CDR3 nucleotides read TGTGCCAGCAGCCAAGAGTTAACAGGGATAAGCGAGCAGTACTTC. Amino acid sequence: CASSQELTGISEQYF. The chain has TRBV3-1 (or the pseudogene TRBV3-2) and TRBJ2-7, with D perhaps TRBD1 (6 bases). Trimming took off 0 bases at V and 6 bases at J, with 15 bases between the two ends. Germline values: CDR1 LGHDT, CDR2 YNNKEL (reference sequence). The CDR3 has 15 amino acids.

This chain connects TRBV5-1 to TRBJ1-4; D remains ambiguous. V was trimmed by 4 bases and J by 0 bases, leaving 10 bases between them. Germline CDR1 is SGHRS and CDR2 is YFSETQ. There are 15 residues in the CDR3. For the CDR3, the DNA is TGCGCCAGCAGCGAGGCGCCCGCAACTAATGAAAAACTGTTTTTT. It yields the protein CASSEAPATNEKLFF.

The rearrangement joins TRBV13 to TRBJ2-7; perhaps TRBD1 as D (7 bases). The CDR3 extends over 19 amino acids. Germline CDR1 PRHDT, CDR2 FYEKMQ (reference sequence). The ends were cut back, 5 bases at V and 0 bases at J, with 26 bases in the middle. CDR3 in DNA: TGTGCCAGCAGCCCAGGGGGACTCCCGGATCAGGCGAACTCCTACGAGCAGTACTTC. Translation gives CASSPGGLPDQANSYEQYF.

V usage is TRBV19 and J usage is TRBJ2-6, with D maybe TRBD1 (6 bases). V shed 6 bases and J shed 0 bases, with 15 bases lying between them. The germline gives CDR1 LNHDA, CDR2 SQIVND (reference sequence). There are 17 residues in the CDR3. The CDR3 DNA follows: TGTGCCAGTAGCCGAGGGGGACACAGCTCTGGGGCCAACGTCCTGACTTTC. Its protein product is CASSRGGHSSGANVLTF.

This chain's CDR3 is CASNPRRPSGSFTDTQYF. The CDR3 coding sequence is TGTGCCAGCAACCCCCGACGGCCTAGCGGGAGTTTCACAGATACGCAGTATTTT. The chain carries TRBV28 and TRBJ2-3, with TRBD2 matching over 10 bases. V lost 7 bases and J lost 2; bases outside the gene matches: 15. CDR3 size: 18 residues. Germline assignment: CDR1 MDHEN and CDR2 SYDVKM.

The chain combines TRBV12-3 or TRBV12-4 with TRBJ2-3, with TRBD2 as a possible D gene (5 bases). V dropped 8 bases and J dropped 0 bases, with 9 bases sitting between them. The CDR3 is made up of 13 amino acids. Here the CDR3 DNA reads TGTGCCAGCGGTGGACTGAGCACAGATACGCAGTATTTT. Protein product: CASGGLSTDTQYF.

The chain has TRBV7-6 and TRBJ2-7; TRBD2 matches 9 bases. V shed 4 bases and J 7 bases; nucleotides not matched to a gene: 5. The CDR3 sequence is 13 residues long. Looked up from germline, CDR1 is SGHVS and CDR2 is FNYEAQ. CDR3 region: CASSSSGASEQYF. In nucleotides, the CDR3 is TGTGCCAGCAGCTCTAGCGGGGCCTCGGAGCAGTACTTC.

This chain links TRBV5-1 with TRBJ1-1; 8 bases agree with TRBD1. This CDR3 spans 14 amino acids. CDR1 is SGHRS and CDR2 is YFSETQ in the germline V gene. Trimming cost V 4 bases and J 4 bases; bases outside gene matches: 6. Here the CDR3 DNA reads TGCGCCAGCAGCCCCGGACAGGGAGGCACTGAAGCTTTCTTT. Amino acids: CASSPGQGGTEAFF.

The chain carries TRBV6-5 and TRBJ2-7; 7 bases are a match to TRBD1. Germline V gene sequence: CDR1 MNHEY, CDR2 SVGAGI. V was pared by 7 bases and J by 3 bases, with 12 bases of the junction left unmatched. There are 15 residues in the CDR3. The CDR3 DNA sequence: TGTGCCAGCACCGACTCCGGACAGGTCGTCTACGAGCAGTACTTC. Its translation is CASTDSGQVVYEQYF.

This chain links TRBV27 with TRBJ2-7; 10 bases align to TRBD1. The CDR3 is 15 residues long. CDR1 and CDR2 from the germline V gene are MNHEY and SMNVEV (reference sequence). V shed 2 bases, J shed 6 bases, and the junction held 7 bases outside the gene matches. CDR3 sequence: CASSLRDRGIGEQYF. As DNA, the CDR3 is TGTGCCAGCAGTTTACGGGACAGGGGAATTGGCGAGCAGTACTTC.

The J gene is TRBJ1-1, the V gene TRBV3-1 (or the pseudogene TRBV3-2), with D possibly matching TRBD1 (6 bases). The CDR3 has 16 residues. Trimming shortened V by 1 base and J by 1 base, and 13 bases separated the two germline ends. Germline-derived CDR1 and CDR2 are LGHDT and YNNKEL (reference sequence). The chain's CDR3 is CASSQGLAGANTEAFF. Here the CDR3 DNA reads TGTGCCAGCAGCCAAGGTTTGGCAGGGGCGAACACTGAAGCTTTCTTT.

CDR3 loop: CASSHGLAYEQYF. The CDR3 coding sequence is TGTGCCAGCAGCCACGGACTAGCCTACGAGCAGTACTTC. V usage is TRBV3-1 (or the pseudogene TRBV3-2) and J usage is TRBJ2-7; 7 bases match TRBD2. The CDR3 consists of 13 residues. V lost 3 bases to trimming and J lost 2 bases; unmatched junction nucleotides: 1. The germline V gene encodes CDR1 LGHDT and CDR2 YNNKEL (reference sequence).

This clone showed up just once. This sequence joins TRBV3-1 (or the pseudogene TRBV3-2) and TRBJ1-6; D ambiguous. The V end lost 5 bases, the J end lost 7 bases, and 15 bases lay between the germline ends. Germline lookup yields CDR1 LGHDT and CDR2 YNNKEL (reference sequence). The length of the CDR3 is 15 residues. The CDR3 nucleotides read TGTGCCAGCAGCACCCGGGCAGGAGGGAATTCACCCCTCCACTTT. Translated: CASSTRAGGNSPLHF.

V and J are TRBV9 and TRBJ2-7; D possibly corresponds to TRBD2 (7 bases). Trimming pared 0 bases from V and 4 bases from J, leaving 17 bases between. This CDR3 has 16 residues. Germline-derived CDR1 and CDR2 are SGDLS and YYNGEE. This CDR3 is CASSVAGGRSIYEQYF. For the CDR3, the DNA is TGTGCCAGCAGCGTAGCGGGGGGCCGTTCTATTTACGAGCAGTACTTC.

The CDR3 loop reads CASSGGRTNEQFF. In DNA, the CDR3 is TGTGCCAGCAGCGGCGGTCGCACCAATGAGCAGTTCTTC. This chain joins TRBV2 and TRBJ2-1; D remains ambiguous. The V gene's germline CDR1 is SNHLY and CDR2 FYNNEI. Trimming cost V 6 bases and J 6 bases, with 12 bases left between them. The length of the CDR3 is 13 residues.

This rearrangement joins TRBV28 to TRBJ1-2; D is possibly TRBD1 (5 bases). The CDR3 runs 13 residues. Trimming pared 6 bases from V and 8 bases from J, leaving 16 bases between. CDR1 and CDR2 (germline): MDHEN, SYDVKM. DNA for the CDR3: TGTGCCAGCAGCCGCGGGGGGGTTGGCGGCTACACCTTC. As protein: CASSRGGVGGYTF.

This chain joins TRBV4-1 and TRBJ2-7, with D perhaps TRBD1 (5 bases). CDR3 length: 16 amino acids. Trimming pared 3 bases from V and 4 bases from J, leaving 19 bases between. Per the germline V gene, CDR1 is MGHRA and CDR2 is YSYEKL. In DNA form, the CDR3 reads TGCGCCAGCAGCCACCTCACCCCAGGGTTGGGTTACGAGCAGTACTTC. Its translation: CASSHLTPGLGYEQYF.

The V call is TRBV28, the J call TRBJ1-4; no firm D call. Germline-derived CDR1 and CDR2 are MDHEN and SYDVKM. The CDR3 is 15 amino acids. The ends were cut back, 5 bases at V and 4 bases at J, with 14 bases in the middle. The chain's CDR3 is CASSLPGNNNEKLFF. CDR3 bases: TGTGCCAGCAGTCTCCCCGGGAACAATAATGAAAAACTGTTTTTT.

V gene TRBV4-1 combines with J gene TRBJ2-7; 9 positions agree with TRBD1. CDR3 length: 15 residues. The J segment lost 3 bases and the V segment lost 2 bases, leaving 5 bases of the junction unmatched. Germline CDR1 reads MGHRA; CDR2 reads YSYEKL. The CDR3 region has the DNA TGCGCCAGCAGCCAATTGTCGGGACAGGGCTACGAGCAGTACTTC. As protein: CASSQLSGQGYEQYF.

This chain links TRBV5-1 with TRBJ2-2; D possibly corresponds to TRBD2 (5 bases). Trimming took off 7 bases at V and 1 base at J, with 8 bases between the two ends. The germline CDR1 and CDR2 sequences are SGHRS and YFSETQ. This CDR3 region has 13 residues. The CDR3 DNA reads TGCGCCAGCGGCGGACTGAACACCGGGGAGCTGTTTTTT. Its translation: CASGGLNTGELFF.

This clone was seen just once. The V and J genes are TRBV6-4 and TRBJ2-1; tentative D call: TRBD2 (5 bases). Per the germline V gene, CDR1 is MRHNA and CDR2 is SNTAGT. V was cut by 7 bases and J by 14 bases, with 21 bases left in between. CDR3 length: 13 residues. CDR3 sequence reads: CASTSKGEREEFF. As DNA, the CDR3 is TGTGCCAGCACTTCGAAGGGAGAGAGGGAAGAGTTCTTC.